A single sample is the source of the 15 T cell receptor beta chains below, sequenced in a study of blood T cell repertoires in COVID-19. Clones were sequenced by immunoSEQ multiplex PCR, and TCRdb holds only the in-frame ones, with some missing. The sample has around 180,000 clones, 80% to 90% seen once; the top ten hold approximately 2.1%. The source material was PBMCs or T cells enriched from blood (not recorded which). These receptors all stem from a woman aged 40 to 49 with acute COVID-19.

This sequence joins TRBV6-1 and TRBJ2-1; tentative D call: TRBD1 (5 bases). From germline, CDR1 is MNHNS and CDR2 SASEGT. Trimming took 3 bases from V and 5 from J, leaving 14 bases between them. The CDR3 consists of 15 residues. CDR3 sequence: CASSESRVSDNEQFF. The CDR3 region has the DNA TGTGCCAGCAGTGAGTCCAGGGTCTCAGACAATGAGCAGTTCTTC.

This rearrangement joins TRBV5-1 to TRBJ1-1; D is unresolved. CDR1 SGHRS and CDR2 YFSETQ come from the germline V gene. The CDR3 totals 16 residues. V lost 0 bases and J 1 base, leaving 13 bases between the germline ends. The CDR3 nucleotides are TGCGCCAGCAGCTTGGAGGACGGGAGCTGGAACACTGAAGCTTTCTTT. This encodes CASSLEDGSWNTEAFF.

The chain recombines TRBV19 with TRBJ2-7; a weak D match, TRBD2 (5 bases). CDR3 size: 12 residues. CDR1 and CDR2 from the germline V gene are LNHDA and SQIVND (reference sequence). Trimming left V 11 bases short and J 3 bases short, with 14 bases between. DNA for the CDR3: TGTGCCGAGCGAGGGATGGGCTACGAGCAGTACTTC. Its translation is CAERGMGYEQYF.

This clone showed up just once. The chain employs TRBV27 and TRBJ2-7, with TRBD1 matching over 8 bases. This CDR3 is built from 14 residues. Germline V gene lookup returns CDR1 MNHEY and CDR2 SMNVEV (reference sequence). With 3 bases clipped from V and 3 bases from J, the junction kept 4 bases outside the gene matches. The CDR3 here is CASSFSGGGYEQYF. CDR3 nucleotide sequence: TGTGCCAGCAGTTTTTCAGGGGGCGGCTACGAGCAGTACTTC.

This clone was recorded once. The chain uses TRBV2 and TRBJ2-3; TRBD2 matches 14 bases. The ends lost 4 bases at V and 1 base at J; junction bases unmatched: 4. The germline gives CDR1 SNHLY, CDR2 FYNNEI. This CDR3 region has 17 residues. CDR3 sequence (DNA): TGTGCCAGCAGTGCCCCGGGACTAGCGGGGGGCACAGATACGCAGTATTTT. Its protein product is CASSAPGLAGGTDTQYF.

This sequence joins TRBV28 and TRBJ1-3, with D uncertain. CDR3 length: 14 residues. V lost 6 bases and J lost 0, with 9 bases in between. Germline V gives CDR1 MDHEN, CDR2 SYDVKM. The CDR3 here is CASREAPSGNTIYF. The CDR3 coding sequence is TGTGCCAGCAGAGAGGCCCCCTCTGGAAACACCATATATTTT.

The rearrangement uses TRBV6-1 and TRBJ2-7; possibly TRBD1 for D (5 bases). Trimming took 3 bases from V and 6 from J, leaving 12 bases between them. The CDR3 is 13 residues long. Germline loops: CDR1 MNHNS, CDR2 SASEGT. The chain's CDR3 is CASSEAGKIEQYF. The CDR3 DNA follows: TGTGCCAGCAGTGAGGCAGGGAAGATCGAGCAGTACTTC.

Written as DNA, the CDR3 is TGTGCCAGTGCCCCCGGACAGGGTCGGGCAGATACGCAGTATTTT. This gives the protein CASAPGQGRADTQYF. The chain recombines TRBV19 with TRBJ2-3, with 8 bases lining up with TRBD1. The CDR3 has 15 amino acids. CDR1 LNHDA and CDR2 SQIVND come from the germline V gene (reference sequence). The trim removed 8 bases at V and 4 bases at J, leaving 11 bases unmatched.

The CDR3 DNA follows: TGTGCCACGGCCGGGACAGATTACAATGAGCAGTTCTTC. Translation: CATAGTDYNEQFF. This rearrangement joins TRBV24-1 to TRBJ2-1; 7 bases line up with TRBD1. CDR3 length: 13 amino acids. Germline CDR1 and CDR2: KGHDR and SFDVKD. V was pared by 10 bases and J by 4 bases, with 6 bases of the junction left unmatched.

The V call is TRBV7-3, the J call TRBJ2-1; D is unresolved. Trimming took off 2 bases at V and 0 bases at J, with 8 bases between the two ends. Per germline, CDR1 SGHTA and CDR2 FQGTGA. The CDR3 covers 15 residues. The CDR3 loop is CASSLYFSSYNEQFF. CDR3 bases: TGTGCCAGCAGCTTATATTTTAGCTCCTACAATGAGCAGTTCTTC.

The rearrangement links TRBV5-1 to TRBJ1-1; the D gene is possibly TRBD1 (5 bases). Germline V CDR1 and CDR2: SGHRS, YFSETQ. The CDR3 covers 16 residues. With 4 bases removed from V and 0 bases from J, the gap between germline ends came to 16 bases. The CDR3 reads CASSVTVGSMNTEAFF. CDR3 nucleotides: TGCGCCAGCAGCGTGACAGTTGGTTCCATGAACACTGAAGCTTTCTTT.

The V gene is TRBV14, the J gene TRBJ1-3, with D possibly matching TRBD1 (5 bases). This CDR3 region has 15 residues. Trimming pared 1 base from V and 1 base from J, leaving 8 bases between. Germline V gene lookup returns CDR1 SGHDN and CDR2 FVKESK. CDR3 nucleotide sequence: TGTGCCAGCAGCCAAGCTCGGGGGTCTGGAAACACCATATATTTT. It yields the protein CASSQARGSGNTIYF.

This rearrangement joins TRBV30 to TRBJ2-3; 8 nucleotides line up with TRBD2. Germline loops: CDR1 GTSNPN, CDR2 SVGIG (reference sequence). V trimming: 0 bases; J trimming: 5 bases; junction bases outside the gene matches: 4. This CDR3 is built from 14 residues. The CDR3 bases are TGTGCCTGGAGTGTTGGCGGGGGGTTAGATACGCAGTATTTT. Amino acids: CAWSVGGGLDTQYF.

The chain recombines TRBV6-1 with TRBJ1-3; D is perhaps TRBD1 (6 bases). CDR3 length equals 17 residues. Trimming took off 2 bases at V and 0 bases at J, with 14 bases between the two ends. CDR1 and CDR2 (germline): MNHNS, SASEGT. CDR3: CASSEWDTQSSGNTIYF. DNA of the CDR3: TGTGCCAGCAGTGAATGGGACACCCAGAGCTCTGGAAACACCATATATTTT.

This clone occurred once. The chain links TRBV12-3 or TRBV12-4 to TRBJ1-6; maybe TRBD1 (5 bases). This CDR3 contains 13 residues. Trimming stripped 7 bases from V and 9 bases from J, with 13 bases between. CDR3 DNA sequence: TGTGCCAGCAAGCTTAGGGGAGGTTCACCCCTCCACTTT. This codes for CASKLRGGSPLHF.